This T cell receptor (beta chain) appears in the sequencing data of a study of shared clonotypes between healthy human individuals (dated by TCRdb to 2018 to 2021). Study-level background: The cohort included a few men and a couple of women between 18 and 49 years of age. For each donor, CD4 naive and CD4 memory were each run on three plates, CD8 naive on two plates, and CD8 memory on one plate. To increase sequencing depth and limit assay-specific biases, different laboratories used diverse techniques to prepare libraries and sequence TCR repertoires. To estimate repertoire size and how much clonotype sharing occurs between individuals, the study deeply sequenced the blood TCR repertoires of several healthy adults. Leukapheresis yielded between about 0.94 and 8.9 billion PBMCs per donor. Findings and caveats that apply to the study as a whole: Pairwise subsampling led to the expectation that sequencing depth would affect the degree of clonotype sharing among donors. Sampling was restricted to blood, and TCR repertoires in tissue are likely to differ from TCR repertoires in blood. Incomplete sequencing was indicated by rarefaction of sorted-subset datasets, despite the large sequencing depth. Across a few donors, approximately 5% of naive CD4, 3% to 4% of naive CD8, around 2.5% of memory CD4, and 0.4% of memory CD8 clonotypes were shared. Because the study included only a small number of donors, the genetic and exposure-history diversity represented was limited. Naive subsets generally had larger estimated clonotype richness than memory subsets did. Higher generation probabilities were observed for clonotypes shared by all four sorted-subset donors than for non-shared clonotypes.

The germline V gene yields SQVTM for CDR1 and ANQGSEA for CDR2. The CDR3 covers 11 residues, taking in both the cysteine and the phenylalanine. The only DNA kept is the CDR3, 33 bases in frame from the first base. The donors were healthy, HIV-negative adults who had no recently reported acute infections or vaccinations. Every donor was a Caucasian adult living in Nashville, Tennessee, USA. Magnetic negative selection was used to enrich CD4+ T cells, after which naive cells were positively selected on CD45RA and the negative fraction became the memory subset. After blood collection by leukapheresis, PBMCs were isolated using Ficoll-Histopaque density gradient centrifugation and then cryopreserved in the vapor phase of liquid nitrogen. Analytical flow cytometry was used to check the purity and quantity of each magnetically sorted T cell population. Genomic DNA was isolated from every sorted fraction and measured by UV absorbance on a Nanodrop 2000c.

Details on this clone: There is no known antigen for this receptor. The sample holds no much larger clone one base away, and base qualities are not on file.

TCR CDR3 regions were amplified from genomic DNA by multiplex PCR using the deep immunoSEQ assay. For each cell subset, the extracted genomic DNA was distributed evenly across all wells of several immunoSEQ 96-well plates, and each plate served as one replicate. Each replicate PCR for sorted subsets received about 200 ng genomic DNA, equal to 30,000 or so T cell genomes. The purified libraries were quantified using a Qubit 3.0 fluorometer, sized with a Bioanalyzer 2100, and then quantified again using the KAPA Library Quantification kit. Every immunoSEQ 96-well plate was sequenced on a separate single-read 150-cycle Illumina NextSeq 550 flow cell. The original methods were these. The immunoSEQ output contained only junctional sequences without quality scores, so filtering could not match that applied to full-length reads. To assign V/J genes and CDR3, sequences were annotated against IMGT germline references using PyIR, a Python wrapper for IgBLAST v1.9. Any read was removed if the V/J assignment was weak (E-value above 1e-6), the CDR3 was missing, or the read contained stop codons, out-of-frame junctions, or ambiguous translated residues. V3J clonotypes were defined as sequences sharing an identical inferred V gene, J gene, and CDR3 amino acid sequence. The percentage overlap between two repertoires was calculated by dividing the number of shared unique clonotypes by the size of the smaller repertoire. Richness of each repertoire was evaluated using RTK rarefaction, the Chao1 estimator, and Recon v2.1 estimates of unobserved clonotypes. For all TCRbeta clonotypes obtained by the gDNA method from several donors, generation probabilities were computed with OLGA. Sourced from immuneACCESS, this table was stored by TCRdb with only in-frame sequences that have V and J called. A share of the clones is absent; for the studies checked, an unresolved V gene accounts for under half, and the remainder has no known explanation. Clone size and the V and J calls come from that table; the DNA yielded D and trimming. This sample gives around 2.5 million clones in total; roughly 93% of them show up just once. Of the sample, 0.36% falls within the top ten clones.

The sequence is built from TRBV29-1 and TRBJ2-5; the D gene is perhaps TRBD1, on 6 matching bases. The J call may be faulty, since TRBJ2-7 better matches the DNA end. The sequence was obtained from a young man in good health. Some clones in this sample may be carry-over from other donors' samples. Sequencing used naive CD4+ T cells from PBMCs. The meaning of the sample's cell subset or site label: CD45RA+ positively selected. The nucleotides are TGCAGCGTTGGGGACACGCTCGAGCAGTACTTC. This codes for CSVGDTLEQYF.